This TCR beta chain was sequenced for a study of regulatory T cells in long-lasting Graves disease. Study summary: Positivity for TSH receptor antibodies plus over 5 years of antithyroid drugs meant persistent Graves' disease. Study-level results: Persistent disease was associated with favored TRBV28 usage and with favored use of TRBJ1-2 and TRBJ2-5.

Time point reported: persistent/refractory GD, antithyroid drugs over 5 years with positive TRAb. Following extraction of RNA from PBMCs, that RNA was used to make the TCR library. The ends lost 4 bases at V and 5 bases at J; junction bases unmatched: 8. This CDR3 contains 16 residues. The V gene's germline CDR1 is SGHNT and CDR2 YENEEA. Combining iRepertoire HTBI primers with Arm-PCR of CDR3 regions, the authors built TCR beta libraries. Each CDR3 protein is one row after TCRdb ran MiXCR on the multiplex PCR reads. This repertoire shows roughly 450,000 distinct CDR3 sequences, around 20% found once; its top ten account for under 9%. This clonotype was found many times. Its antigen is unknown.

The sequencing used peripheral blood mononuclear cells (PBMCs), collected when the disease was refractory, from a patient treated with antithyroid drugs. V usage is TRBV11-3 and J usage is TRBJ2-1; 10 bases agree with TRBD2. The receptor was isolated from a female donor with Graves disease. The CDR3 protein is CASSSGRTSGHNEQFF. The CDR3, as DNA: TGTGCCAGCAGCTCCGGCAGGACTAGCGGACACAATGAGCAGTTCTTC. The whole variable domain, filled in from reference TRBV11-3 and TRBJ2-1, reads EAGVVQSPRYKIIEKKQPVAFWCNPISGHNTLYWYLQNLGQGPELLIRYENEEAVDDSQLPKDRFSAERLKGVDSTLKIQPAELGDSAVYLCASSSGRTSGHNEQFFGPGTRLTVL.